This T cell receptor (beta chain) is drawn from a study of molecular identifiers for immune sequencing clone quantification. Whole-study context: Five portions were made in replicates from RNA of approximately 22,000 or 94,000 naive CD8 cells, and four underwent sequencing.

The germline V gene has CDR1 DFQATT and CDR2 SNEGSKA (reference sequence). The CDR3 covers 14 residues. Sorted cells numbering about 20,000 to 1,000,000, with 10%, 30% or 50% RNA, yielded the naive CD8 libraries. Listed TCR primers and previously described methods were used for bulk TCR libraries. From the PCR reads, TCRdb called clonotypes with MiXCR, one entry per CDR3 protein. The repertoire holds just under 650,000 distinct CDR3 sequences, with 15% to 20% as singletons. As regards this clonotype: Antigen specificity is unknown. This clone may be a read error of a much larger clone one base away.

Study observations and caveats: Highly expanded clone sizes could be underestimated through barcode sharing by identical TCR molecules.

The chain is built from TRBV20-1 and TRBJ2-2, with no clear D. This clonotype was sampled from a human donor in good health. Some libraries in this study had Jurkat cell RNA spiked in. The sample was naive CD8+ T cells from blood, with Jurkat cell RNA spiked in. Subset described: FACS-sorted CD8+CD4-CCR7+CD45RA+ naive T cells. CDR3 nucleotides: TGCAGTGCTAGAGAACACCTGAACACCTGGGAGCTGTTTTTT. Residues: CSAREHLNTWELFF.